The 15 T cell receptor beta chains below all came from one sample that was sequenced in a study. TCRdb independently ran MiXCR on the RT-PCR reads; one entry per CDR3 protein. The table lists about 700,000 distinct CDR3 sequences, 11% to 15% of them singletons. The sample comprised memory CD4+ T cells from blood. These receptors were taken from a female donor in good health, serving as a healthy control.

This clonotype was picked up a small number of times. The chain carries TRBV12-3 or TRBV12-4 and TRBJ1-2, with a tentative D call TRBD1 (5 bases). The CDR3 is made up of 14 amino acids. V was shortened by 3 bases and J by 7 bases, with 15 bases between the two germline ends. The CDR3 nucleotides read TGTGCCAGCAGTTTTAAGGGTCAGGGAAGTGGCTACACCTTC. The encoded protein is CASSFKGQGSGYTF.

This clonotype was recorded a few times. V gene TRBV7-2 combines with J gene TRBJ2-5, with D perhaps matching TRBD1 (6 bases). The CDR3 loop spans 13 amino acids. Deletions cut 4 bases from V and 2 bases from J, with 8 bases between. Germline lookup yields CDR1 SGHTA and CDR2 FQGNSA. The CDR3 loop reads CASSWTEQETQYF. As DNA, the CDR3 is TGTGCCAGCAGCTGGACAGAGCAAGAGACCCAGTACTTC.

This clonotype has a handful of counts. This chain links TRBV20-1 with TRBJ1-2; D possibly corresponds to TRBD1 (5 bases). V lost 4 bases and J lost 6, with 18 bases in between. Germline assignment: CDR1 DFQATT and CDR2 SNEGSKA (reference sequence). The CDR3 runs to 14 residues. CDR3 residues: CSAKSGRSADGYTF. CDR3 bases: TGCAGTGCTAAATCAGGGCGTAGTGCAGATGGCTACACCTTC.

The gene calls are TRBV15 and TRBJ1-4; D is perhaps TRBD1 (6 bases). Germline CDR1 and CDR2: LNHNV and YYDKDF (reference sequence). This CDR3 is built from 15 residues. V gave up 3 bases and J gave up 6 bases, with 14 bases separating them. The CDR3 loop reads CATSRLQGADEKLFF. Written as DNA, the CDR3 is TGTGCCACCAGCAGGTTACAGGGAGCAGATGAAAAACTGTTTTTT.

This sequence joins TRBV12-3 or TRBV12-4 and TRBJ2-7; possibly TRBD2 for D (5 bases). V shed 4 bases and J shed 3 bases, with 16 bases lying between them. The CDR3 extends over 15 amino acids. This CDR3 is CASSSQETGFYEQYF. The CDR3 DNA follows: TGTGCCAGCAGTTCCCAGGAGACGGGGTTCTACGAGCAGTACTTC.

This clonotype was observed a handful of times. The chain employs TRBV7-9 and TRBJ2-7; 10 bases align to TRBD1. Trimming took 2 bases from V and 6 from J; bases not matched to a gene: 7. This CDR3 is 15 amino acids long. Germline CDR1 is SEHNR and CDR2 is FQNEAQ (reference sequence). CDR3 amino acids: CASSLSLGQGREQYF. In DNA, the CDR3 is TGTGCCAGCAGCTTATCGCTGGGACAGGGGCGCGAGCAGTACTTC.

The rearrangement links TRBV7-8 to TRBJ2-2; no clear D gene. V shed 3 bases and J shed 7 bases, with 9 bases lying between them. Per germline, CDR1 SGHVS and CDR2 FQNEAQ. This CDR3 has 13 residues. This CDR3 reads CASSFLSIGELFF. The DNA for the CDR3 is TGTGCCAGCAGCTTTCTCAGTATCGGGGAGCTGTTTTTT.

The chain recombines TRBV5-1 with TRBJ1-1; D gene ambiguous. Germline CDR1 is SGHRS and CDR2 is YFSETQ. Deletions cut 8 bases from V and 4 bases from J, with 21 bases between. This CDR3 spans 15 amino acids. The CDR3 is CASPGSRPLSTEAFF. CDR3 in DNA: TGCGCCAGTCCTGGTAGTAGACCCCTGAGCACTGAAGCTTTCTTT.

This clonotype was detected a few times. The limits of the CDR3 on the DNA are not certain, so only TCRdb's listed CDR3 is given. The chain couples TRBV7-7 to TRBJ2-3; the table's D call TRBD1 went unverified against the DNA. Counting both end residues, the CDR3 totals 14 amino acids. From germline, CDR1 is SSHAT and CDR2 FNYEAQ (reference sequence). The CDR3 loop reads CASSLVGTGSPMNF.

In its sample, this clonotype was seen many times. This chain uses TRBV12-3 or TRBV12-4 with TRBJ2-5, with a possible D match to TRBD2 (5 bases). V lost 8 bases, J lost 5 bases, and 9 bases lay in between. CDR3 length equals 11 residues. CDR3: CASGELETQYF. For the CDR3, the DNA is TGTGCCAGCGGGGAGTTGGAGACCCAGTACTTC.

The V gene is TRBV7-2, the J gene TRBJ2-5; D is undetermined. V was pared by 0 bases and J by 5 bases, with 7 bases between. Germline-derived CDR1 and CDR2 are SGHTA and FQGNSA. This CDR3 has 13 residues. The CDR3 spells CASSLAFSETQYF. The DNA for the CDR3 is TGTGCCAGCAGCTTAGCTTTTAGTGAGACCCAGTACTTC.

This clonotype was seen a handful of times. The chain couples TRBV7-8 to TRBJ2-3; D gene unclear. From germline, CDR1 is SGHVS and CDR2 FQNEAQ. Trimming cost V 1 base and J 2 bases, with 13 bases left between them. The CDR3 sequence is 16 residues long. The CDR3 nucleotides are TGTGCCAGCAGCTTAGTCAGAGACACCCCCACAGATACGCAGTATTTT. Translating gives CASSLVRDTPTDTQYF.

This clonotype was seen only a few times. This chain links TRBV5-1 with TRBJ1-2; D remains unclear. Trimming stripped 1 base from V and 4 bases from J, with 20 bases between. The CDR3 is 17 amino acids. Per germline, CDR1 SGHRS and CDR2 YFSETQ. The CDR3: CASSLWWSDATSYGYTF. In DNA form, the CDR3 reads TGCGCCAGCAGCTTGTGGTGGTCGGACGCCACCTCCTATGGCTACACCTTC.

The chain carries TRBV6-1 and TRBJ2-1, with a tentative D call TRBD2 (5 bases). Germline assignment: CDR1 MNHNS and CDR2 SASEGT. CDR3 length: 15 amino acids. V lost 2 bases to trimming and J lost 1 base, with 9 bases between them. The CDR3 sequence: CASSELGSSYNEQFF. Here the CDR3 DNA reads TGTGCCAGCAGTGAATTAGGGAGTTCCTACAATGAGCAGTTCTTC.

A few counts support this clonotype. The rearrangement uses TRBV7-2 and TRBJ2-1; TRBD1 matches 10 bases. CDR1 is SGHTA, CDR2 FQGNSA, per germline. V lost 1 base to trimming and J lost 6 bases; unmatched junction nucleotides: 3. The CDR3 spans 15 residues. CDR3 residues: CASSLVGQGGNEQFF. CDR3 coding DNA: TGTGCCAGCAGCTTAGTAGGACAGGGGGGCAATGAGCAGTTCTTC.